The rows below give T cell receptor beta chains drawn from one sample of a study of blood T cell repertoires in COVID-19. Sequenced by immunoSEQ multiplex PCR; TCRdb stores in-frame clones only, minus some. The sample shows about 190,000 clones, roughly 86% of them seen only once. Sequenced sample: PBMCs or T cells enriched from blood (not recorded which). The receptor source for this set is a woman in her thirties or forties in a cohort exposed to, infected with or recovered from COVID-19 (not recorded which). Each CDR3 is given with its conserved first and last residue. D genes are given only for firm matches. Size is stated for part of the rows, as once, few or many counts, or as a class when the clone is expanded.

V,D,J,size,length,CDR3,DNA
TRBV2,NA,TRBJ1-2,NA,13,CASSEWVDRPYTF,TGTGCCAGCAGTGAATGGGTAGACAGGCCCTACACCTTC
TRBV6-5,TRBD1,TRBJ1-2,once,15,CASSYPTGDGYGYTF,TGTGCCAGCAGTTACCCTACAGGGGACGGCTATGGCTACACCTTC
TRBV3-1/TRBV3-2,TRBD1,TRBJ1-2,NA,14,CASSQVGTGGGYTF,TGTGCCAGCAGCCAAGTAGGGACAGGGGGCGGCTACACCTTC
TRBV7-9,TRBD2,TRBJ2-1,once,16,CASSPAGTIIYNEQFF,TGTGCCAGCAGCCCCGCAGGGACTATCATCTACAATGAGCAGTTCTTC
TRBV6-2/TRBV6-3,TRBD2,TRBJ2-3,NA,16,CASSPIGREDSDTQYF,TGTGCCAGCAGCCCCATTGGGCGGGAGGATTCAGATACGCAGTATTTT
TRBV9,TRBD2,TRBJ2-1,NA,15,CASSVDSGGANEQFF,TGTGCCAGCAGCGTAGATAGCGGGGGTGCCAATGAGCAGTTCTTC
TRBV11-2,TRBD1,TRBJ2-7,once,14,CASSPDRGSYEQYF,TGTGCCAGCAGCCCCGACAGGGGTTCCTACGAGCAGTACTTC
TRBV28,NA,TRBJ1-4,NA,14,CASSKLGSNEKLFF,TGTGCCAGCAGTAAGCTGGGGAGTAATGAAAAACTGTTTTTT
TRBV11-2,TRBD2,TRBJ2-3,NA,17,CASSSRLAERGSDTQYF,TGTGCCAGCAGCTCTCGACTAGCGGAGCGGGGCTCAGATACGCAGTATTTT
TRBV29-1,NA,TRBJ1-1,once,12,CSVEQMNTEAFF,TGCAGCGTTGAGCAGATGAACACTGAAGCTTTCTTT
TRBV7-9,NA,TRBJ2-7,NA,12,CASSLLVVEQYF,TGTGCCAGCAGCTTATTAGTTGTCGAGCAGTACTTC
TRBV1,NA,TRBJ2-7,NA,20,CTSSPYGRPWIAVCSYEQYF,TGCACCAGCAGCCCTTACGGGCGCCCCTGGATAGCGGTCTGCTCCTACGAGCAGTACTTC
TRBV5-1,NA,TRBJ1-6,NA,15,CASSSSREPYSPLHF,TGCGCCAGCAGCTCCTCGAGGGAGCCCTATTCACCCCTCCACTTT
TRBV30,TRBD1,TRBJ1-2,NA,14,CAWVNRGEGYGYTF,TGTGCCTGGGTGAACAGGGGCGAGGGCTATGGCTACACCTTC
TRBV7-8,NA,TRBJ1-3,NA,14,CASSLGTAGNTIYF,TGTGCCAGCAGCTTAGGGACAGCTGGAAACACCATATATTTT
TRBV6-5,TRBD1,TRBJ2-7,NA,15,CASSPPDRGPYEQYF,TGTGCCAGCAGCCCACCGGACAGGGGCCCGTACGAGCAGTACTTC
TRBV9,NA,TRBJ2-7,NA,18,CASSVGGERTSSPSEQYF,TGTGCCAGCAGCGTAGGCGGGGAACGAACTAGCTCCCCCTCCGAGCAGTACTTC
TRBV28,NA,TRBJ1-3,once,14,CASSRRDSGNTIYF,TGTGCCAGCAGCCGACGGGACTCTGGAAACACCATATATTTT
TRBV13,TRBD1,TRBJ1-1,NA,12,CASSYGQGKAFF,TGTGCCAGCAGCTACGGACAGGGGAAAGCTTTCTTT
TRBV18,TRBD2,TRBJ2-3,NA,15,CASSPAGGPEDTQYF,TGTGCCAGCTCACCAGCGGGGGGGCCGGAAGATACGCAGTATTTT
TRBV5-6,NA,TRBJ1-2,NA,14,CASSLATNNYGYTF,TGTGCCAGCAGCTTGGCGACAAATAACTATGGCTACACCTTC
TRBV7-9,TRBD2,TRBJ2-5,NA,16,CASSSRLAGVEETQYF,TGTGCCAGCAGCTCACGACTAGCGGGAGTAGAAGAGACCCAGTACTTC
TRBV27,TRBD2,TRBJ2-3,NA,16,CASGGSGVFRTDTQYF,TGTGCCAGCGGGGGTAGCGGGGTTTTCCGCACAGATACGCAGTATTTT
TRBV4-3,TRBD1,TRBJ2-7,NA,15,CASSQAQGPSYEQYF,TGCGCCAGCAGCCAGGCACAGGGGCCCAGCTACGAGCAGTACTTC
TRBV6-5,TRBD1,TRBJ1-2,NA,13,CASSRTGENGYTF,TGTGCCAGCAGTCGGACAGGGGAGAATGGCTACACCTTC
TRBV13,TRBD1,TRBJ1-2,NA,15,CASSFNSAGGSGYTF,TGTGCCAGCAGCTTTAATTCTGCAGGGGGCTCTGGCTACACCTTC
TRBV7-2,NA,TRBJ2-1,few,16,CASSLFGQKGGNEQFF,TGTGCCAGCAGCTTATTTGGTCAAAAAGGGGGAAATGAGCAGTTCTTC
TRBV11-2,TRBD2,TRBJ2-2,NA,14,CASSYTGGTGELFF,TGTGCCAGCAGCTATACGGGGGGCACCGGGGAGCTGTTTTTT
TRBV20-1,NA,TRBJ1-5,NA,15,CSASPPGYGNQPQHF,TGCAGTGCTAGTCCCCCGGGGTATGGGAATCAGCCCCAGCATTTT
TRBV10-2,TRBD1,TRBJ1-4,NA,15,CASSAQGSANEKLFF,TGCGCCAGCAGTGCACAGGGGTCGGCTAATGAAAAACTGTTTTTT
TRBV6-5,TRBD2,TRBJ2-1,few,15,CASSPLAGPLNEQFF,TGTGCCAGCAGTCCCCTAGCGGGCCCTCTCAATGAGCAGTTCTTC
TRBV7-9,NA,TRBJ1-5,NA,13,CASSSLGNQPQHF,TGTGCCAGCAGCTCCCTCGGCAATCAGCCCCAGCATTTT
TRBV2,TRBD1,TRBJ1-1,NA,16,CASSVGRGTGNTEAFF,TGTGCCAGCAGTGTCGGCAGGGGGACGGGGAACACTGAAGCTTTCTTT
TRBV5-8,NA,TRBJ1-3,NA,18,CASSFRRGERSLGNTIYF,TGTGCCAGCAGCTTCCGCAGGGGCGAAAGGTCTCTTGGAAACACCATATATTTT
TRBV5-1,TRBD1,TRBJ2-1,NA,15,CASSLKQGAYNEQFF,TGCGCCAGCAGCTTGAAACAGGGGGCCTACAATGAGCAGTTCTTC
TRBV27,NA,TRBJ1-4,NA,14,CASSLVERNEKLFF,TGTGCCAGCAGTTTAGTGGAGAGAAATGAAAAACTGTTTTTT
TRBV7-8,TRBD1,TRBJ1-1,few,17,CASSLVGQGGWGTEAFF,TGTGCCAGCAGCTTAGTAGGTCAGGGGGGCTGGGGCACTGAAGCTTTCTTT
TRBV5-1,NA,TRBJ2-5,NA,15,CASSLVQAVQETQYF,TGCGCCAGCAGCTTGGTACAGGCGGTCCAAGAGACCCAGTACTTC
TRBV4-3,TRBD1,TRBJ2-2,once,16,CASSTQGESHTGELFF,TGCGCCAGCAGCACCCAGGGGGAGAGCCACACCGGGGAGCTGTTTTTT
TRBV6-5,NA,TRBJ1-1,NA,14,CASSYSGMNTEAFF,TGTGCCAGCAGTTACTCGGGCATGAACACTGAAGCTTTCTTT
TRBV19,NA,TRBJ1-2,NA,12,CASSLHALGYTF,TGTGCCAGTAGTCTCCACGCTCTAGGCTACACCTTC
TRBV5-1,NA,TRBJ2-2,few,15,CASSLGQGGTGELFF,TGCGCCAGCAGCTTGGGGCAGGGCGGCACCGGGGAGCTGTTTTTT
TRBV30,NA,TRBJ1-1,NA,13,CAWSVRAGTEAFF,TGTGCCTGGAGTGTACGGGCGGGCACTGAAGCTTTCTTT
TRBV5-1,TRBD1,TRBJ1-1,NA,14,CASSLQGVDTEAFF,TGCGCCAGCAGCTTGCAGGGGGTGGACACTGAAGCTTTCTTT
TRBV9,TRBD1,TRBJ1-5,once,14,CASSGTGGSQPQHF,TGTGCCAGCAGTGGGACAGGGGGCAGTCAGCCCCAGCATTTT
TRBV29-1,TRBD1,TRBJ2-7,NA,12,CSVRTGRDEQYF,TGCAGCGTCCGGACAGGGCGGGACGAGCAGTACTTC
TRBV9,TRBD2,TRBJ2-5,NA,17,CASSASGRPPIQETQYF,TGTGCCAGCAGCGCTAGCGGGAGGCCACCCATCCAAGAGACCCAGTACTTC
TRBV9,NA,TRBJ1-3,NA,14,CASSVRSSGNTIYF,TGTGCCAGCAGCGTACGGAGCTCTGGAAACACCATATATTTT
TRBV3-1/TRBV3-2,NA,TRBJ2-5,NA,12,CASSPVRETQYF,TGTGCCAGCAGCCCGGTACGAGAGACCCAGTACTTC
TRBV14,NA,TRBJ2-1,NA,18,CASSHLRVGDFLYNEQFF,TGTGCCAGCAGCCATCTTAGGGTGGGAGACTTTCTCTACAATGAGCAGTTCTTC
TRBV6-5,NA,TRBJ1-1,NA,14,CASSPLGGNTEAFF,TGTGCCAGCAGCCCCTTGGGGGGGAACACTGAAGCTTTCTTT
TRBV3-1/TRBV3-2,TRBD1,TRBJ2-5,NA,17,CASSQDHRGRTQETQYF,TGTGCCAGCAGCCAAGATCACAGGGGTAGGACCCAAGAGACCCAGTACTTC
TRBV9,NA,TRBJ1-1,NA,15,CASSPPRRGNTEAFF,TGTGCCAGCAGCCCACCAAGGAGAGGGAACACTGAAGCTTTCTTT
TRBV4-1,TRBD2,TRBJ2-1,NA,17,CASSPKLAGSSYNEQFF,TGCGCCAGCAGCCCTAAATTAGCGGGGAGCTCCTACAATGAGCAGTTCTTC
TRBV7-9,TRBD1,TRBJ1-2,NA,15,CASSLQGAGRDGYTF,TGTGCCAGCAGCTTACAGGGGGCGGGAAGGGATGGCTACACCTTC
TRBV6-2/TRBV6-3,NA,TRBJ2-7,NA,12,CASSWTSPEQYF,TGTGCCAGCAGCTGGACTTCGCCCGAGCAGTACTTC
TRBV30,NA,TRBJ1-2,NA,14,CAWRTGSANYGYTF,TGTGCCTGGAGGACAGGCTCAGCTAACTATGGCTACACCTTC
TRBV19,NA,TRBJ1-2,few,14,CASTPLQGIYGYTF,TGTGCCAGTACCCCCCTCCAGGGAATCTATGGCTACACCTTC
TRBV27,NA,TRBJ1-3,NA,12,CARTPGGNTIYF,TGTGCCAGGACGCCCGGGGGAAACACCATATATTTT